This T cell receptor beta chain was retrieved from a study of T cells in Graves' hyperthyroidism and ophthalmopathy. The CDR3 totals 13 residues. The V and J ends lost 10 bases and 5 bases respectively, with 17 bases between them. Per the germline V gene, CDR1 is LNHDA and CDR2 is SQIVND (reference sequence). Authors of the study amplified TCR beta CDR3 regions from RNA transcripts. First-round RT-PCR targeting the TCR CDR3 was performed with the HTBI primer set. TCRdb called the multiplex PCR reads again in MiXCR, with one record for every CDR3 protein. The sample has roughly 100,000 distinct CDR3 sequences, 47% seen once. Many counts were recorded for this clonotype.

This TCR was sampled from a man aged 40-49 years with Graves' hyperthyroidism. Sequenced material: blood. The rearrangement uses TRBV19 and TRBJ2-5, with TRBD2 as a possible D gene (5 bases). CDR3: CATSGTSGETQYF. DNA of the CDR3: TGTGCCACCTCGGGAACCTCCGGTGAGACCCAGTACTTC.